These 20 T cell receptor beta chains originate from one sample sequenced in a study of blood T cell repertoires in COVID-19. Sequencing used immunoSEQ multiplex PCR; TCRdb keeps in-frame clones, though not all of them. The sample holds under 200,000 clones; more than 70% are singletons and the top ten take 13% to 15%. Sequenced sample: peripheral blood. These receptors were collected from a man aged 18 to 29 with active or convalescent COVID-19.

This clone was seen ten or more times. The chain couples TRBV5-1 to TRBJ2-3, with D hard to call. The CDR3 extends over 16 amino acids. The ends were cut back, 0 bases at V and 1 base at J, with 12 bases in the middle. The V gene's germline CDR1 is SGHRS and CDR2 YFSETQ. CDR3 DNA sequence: TGCGCCAGCAGCTTGGGGTTATCTGGGCGCACAGATACGCAGTATTTT. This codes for CASSLGLSGRTDTQYF.

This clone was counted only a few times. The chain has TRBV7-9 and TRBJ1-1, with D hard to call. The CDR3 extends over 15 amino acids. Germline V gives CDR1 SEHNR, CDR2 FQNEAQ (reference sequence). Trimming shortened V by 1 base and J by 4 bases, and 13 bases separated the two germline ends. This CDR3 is CASSLDRGAGTEAFF. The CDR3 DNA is TGTGCCAGCAGCTTAGATCGGGGAGCGGGCACTGAAGCTTTCTTT. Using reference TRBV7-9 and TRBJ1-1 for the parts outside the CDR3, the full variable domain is DTGVSQNPRHKITKRGQNVTFRCDPISEHNRLYWYRQTLGQGPEFLTYFQNEAQLEKSRLLSDRFSAERPKGSFSTLEIQRTEQGDSAMYLCASSLDRGAGTEAFFGQGTRLTVV.

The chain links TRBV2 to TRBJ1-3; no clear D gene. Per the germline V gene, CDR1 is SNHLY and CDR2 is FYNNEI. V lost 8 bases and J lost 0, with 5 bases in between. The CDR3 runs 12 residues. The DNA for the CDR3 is TGTGCCAGCGGAGGCTCTGGAAACACCATATATTTT. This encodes CASGGSGNTIYF.

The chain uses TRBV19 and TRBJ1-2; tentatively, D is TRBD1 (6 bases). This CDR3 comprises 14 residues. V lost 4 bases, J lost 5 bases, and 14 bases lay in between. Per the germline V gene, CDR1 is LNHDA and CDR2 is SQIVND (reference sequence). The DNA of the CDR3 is TGTGCCAGTAGTACCACCTCAGGGGTTTATGGCTACACCTTC. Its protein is CASSTTSGVYGYTF.

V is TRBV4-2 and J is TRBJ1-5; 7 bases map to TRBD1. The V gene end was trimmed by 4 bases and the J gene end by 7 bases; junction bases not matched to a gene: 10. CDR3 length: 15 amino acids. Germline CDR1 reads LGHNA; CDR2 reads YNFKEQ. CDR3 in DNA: TGTGCCAGCAGCCTTAGACAGGGTCAAGGCCAGCCCCAGCATTTT. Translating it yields CASSLRQGQGQPQHF.

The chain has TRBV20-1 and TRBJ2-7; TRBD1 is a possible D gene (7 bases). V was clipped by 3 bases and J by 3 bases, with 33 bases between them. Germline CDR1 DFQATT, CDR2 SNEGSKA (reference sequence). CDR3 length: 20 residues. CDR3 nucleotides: TGCAGTGCTAGTGAACCTCCGGGACAGAGGGCAGGTGGAGGGCACTACGAGCAGTACTTC. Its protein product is CSASEPPGQRAGGGHYEQYF.

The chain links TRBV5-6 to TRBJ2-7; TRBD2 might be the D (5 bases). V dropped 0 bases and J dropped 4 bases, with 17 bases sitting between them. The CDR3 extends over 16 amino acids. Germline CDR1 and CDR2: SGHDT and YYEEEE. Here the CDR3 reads CASSLAKSSSLYEQYF. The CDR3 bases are TGTGCCAGCAGCTTGGCCAAGTCTAGCAGCCTTTACGAGCAGTACTTC.

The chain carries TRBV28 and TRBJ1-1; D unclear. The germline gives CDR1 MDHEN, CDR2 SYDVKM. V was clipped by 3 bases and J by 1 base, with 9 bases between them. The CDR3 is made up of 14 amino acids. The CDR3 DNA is TGTGCCAGCAGTTTCCGGTACTGGAACACTGAAGCTTTCTTT. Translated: CASSFRYWNTEAFF.

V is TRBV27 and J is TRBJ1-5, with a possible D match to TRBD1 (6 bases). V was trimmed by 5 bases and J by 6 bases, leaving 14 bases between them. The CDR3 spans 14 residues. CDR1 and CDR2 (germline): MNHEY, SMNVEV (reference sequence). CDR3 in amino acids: CASSLWGHGQPQHF. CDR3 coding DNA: TGTGCCAGCAGTCTGTGGGGGCATGGTCAGCCCCAGCATTTT.

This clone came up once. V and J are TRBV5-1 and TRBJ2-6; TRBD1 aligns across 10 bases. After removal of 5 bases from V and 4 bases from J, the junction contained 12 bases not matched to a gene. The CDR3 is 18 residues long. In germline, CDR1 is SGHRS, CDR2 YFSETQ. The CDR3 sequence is CASRKGQGGFVGANVLTF. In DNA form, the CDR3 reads TGCGCCAGCAGGAAAGGACAGGGGGGTTTTGTCGGGGCCAACGTCCTGACTTTC.

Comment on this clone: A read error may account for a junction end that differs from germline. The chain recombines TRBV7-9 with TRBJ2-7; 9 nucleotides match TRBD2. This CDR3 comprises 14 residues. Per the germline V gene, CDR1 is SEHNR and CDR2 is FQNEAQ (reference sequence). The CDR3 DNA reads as TGTGCCAGCAGCATAGCGGGAGCAGGCAACGAGCAGTACTTC. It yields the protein CASSIAGAGNEQYF.

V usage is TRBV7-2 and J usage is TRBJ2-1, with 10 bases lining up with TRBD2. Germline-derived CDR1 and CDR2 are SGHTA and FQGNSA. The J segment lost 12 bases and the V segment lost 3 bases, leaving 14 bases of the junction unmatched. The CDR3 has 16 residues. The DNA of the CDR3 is TGTGCCAGCAGCTTTAGCGGGAGGTCGAACAGCTTGGGGCAGTTCTTC. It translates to CASSFSGRSNSLGQFF.

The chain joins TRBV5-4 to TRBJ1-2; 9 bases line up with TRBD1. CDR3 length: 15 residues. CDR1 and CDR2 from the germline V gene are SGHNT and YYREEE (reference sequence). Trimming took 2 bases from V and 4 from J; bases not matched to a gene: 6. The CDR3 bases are TGTGCCAGCAGCTTTCCGGGACAGGGCCTCTATGGCTACACCTTC. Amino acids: CASSFPGQGLYGYTF.

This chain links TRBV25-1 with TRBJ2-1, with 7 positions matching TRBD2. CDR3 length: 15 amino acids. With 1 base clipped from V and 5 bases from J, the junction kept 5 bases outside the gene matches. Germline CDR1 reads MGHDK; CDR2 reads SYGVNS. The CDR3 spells CASSESGEGHNEQFF. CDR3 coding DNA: TGTGCCAGCAGTGAATCGGGGGAGGGCCACAATGAGCAGTTCTTC.

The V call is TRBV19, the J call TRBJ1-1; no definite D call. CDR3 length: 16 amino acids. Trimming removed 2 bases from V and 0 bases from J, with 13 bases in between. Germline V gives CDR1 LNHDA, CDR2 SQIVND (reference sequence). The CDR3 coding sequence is TGTGCCAGTAGTATACTGGCCAAAACCCTGAACACTGAAGCTTTCTTT. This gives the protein CASSILAKTLNTEAFF.

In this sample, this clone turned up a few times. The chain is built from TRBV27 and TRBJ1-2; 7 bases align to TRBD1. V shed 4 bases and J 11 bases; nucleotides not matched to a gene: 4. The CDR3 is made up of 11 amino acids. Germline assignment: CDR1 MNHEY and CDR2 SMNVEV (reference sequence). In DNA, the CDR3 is TGTGCCAGCAGTTCCGGACAGGAGTACACCTTC. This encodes CASSSGQEYTF.

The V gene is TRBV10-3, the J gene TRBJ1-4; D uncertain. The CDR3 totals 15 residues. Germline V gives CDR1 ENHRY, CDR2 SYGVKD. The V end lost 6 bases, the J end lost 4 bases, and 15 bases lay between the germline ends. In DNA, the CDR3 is TGTGCCATCAGCATTCAAGGAGCGATTAATGAAAAACTGTTTTTT. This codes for CAISIQGAINEKLFF.

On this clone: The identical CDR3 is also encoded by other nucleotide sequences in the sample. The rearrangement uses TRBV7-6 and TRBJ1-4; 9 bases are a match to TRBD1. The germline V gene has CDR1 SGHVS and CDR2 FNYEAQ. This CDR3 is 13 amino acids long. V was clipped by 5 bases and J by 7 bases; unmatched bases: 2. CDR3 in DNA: TGTGCCAGCAGCCCGGGACAGGGTGAAAAACTGTTTTTT. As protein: CASSPGQGEKLFF.

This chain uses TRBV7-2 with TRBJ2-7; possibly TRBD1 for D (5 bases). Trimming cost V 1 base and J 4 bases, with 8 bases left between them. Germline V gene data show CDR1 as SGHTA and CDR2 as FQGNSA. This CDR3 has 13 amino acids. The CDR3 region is CASSLEQGYEQYF. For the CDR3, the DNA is TGTGCCAGCAGCTTAGAGCAGGGATACGAGCAGTACTTC.

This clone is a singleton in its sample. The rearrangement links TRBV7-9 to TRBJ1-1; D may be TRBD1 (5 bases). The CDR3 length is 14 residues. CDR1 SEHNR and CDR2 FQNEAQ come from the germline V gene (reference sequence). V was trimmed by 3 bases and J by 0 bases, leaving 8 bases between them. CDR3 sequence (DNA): TGTGCCAGCAGCTTCGGGGGGGTGAACACTGAAGCTTTCTTT. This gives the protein CASSFGGVNTEAFF.